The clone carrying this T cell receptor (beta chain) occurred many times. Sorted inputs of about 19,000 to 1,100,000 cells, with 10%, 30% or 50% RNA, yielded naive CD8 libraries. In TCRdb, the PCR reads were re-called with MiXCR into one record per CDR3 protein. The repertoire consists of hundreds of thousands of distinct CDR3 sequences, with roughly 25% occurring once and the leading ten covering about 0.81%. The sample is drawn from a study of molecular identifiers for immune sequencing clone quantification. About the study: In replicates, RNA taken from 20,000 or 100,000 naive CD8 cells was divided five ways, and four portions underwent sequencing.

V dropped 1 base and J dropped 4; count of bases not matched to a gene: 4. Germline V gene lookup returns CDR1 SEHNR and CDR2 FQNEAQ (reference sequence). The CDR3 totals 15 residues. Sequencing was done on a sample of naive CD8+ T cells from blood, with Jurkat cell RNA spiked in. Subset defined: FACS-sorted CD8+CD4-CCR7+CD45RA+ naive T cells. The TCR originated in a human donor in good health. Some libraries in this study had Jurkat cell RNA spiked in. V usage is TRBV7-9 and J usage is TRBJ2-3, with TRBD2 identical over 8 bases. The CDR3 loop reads CASSLVAGGADTQYF. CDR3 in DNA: TGTGCCAGCAGCTTAGTCGCGGGGGGCGCAGATACGCAGTATTTT.